The clone carrying this T cell receptor (beta chain) was seen only a few times. The record originates from a study of blood T cell repertoires in COVID-19. On the study more broadly: From the United States, Italy and Spain came samples of acute and convalescent COVID-19. Sources were T cells, B-cell-depleted T cells, or PBMCs; the material itself was cDNA or gDNA.

In the original processing: Amplification of reference gene primers provided the estimated nucleated cell counts. This table comes from immunoSEQ multiplex PCR, and its TCRdb copy is limited to in-frame clones, with some not included. From that table come the V and J calls and clone size; the DNA was used to work out D and trimming. The sample includes about 190,000 clones, over 75% seen only once; the top ten take 13%. The CDR3 is 13 residues long. V was shortened by 6 bases and J by 2 bases, with 8 bases between the two germline ends. Germline-derived CDR1 and CDR2 are MNHEY and SVGAGI. The chain uses TRBV6-5 and TRBJ1-5; D is unresolved. The clonotype was recovered from a man aged 45 to 65 who had recovered from COVID-19. The sample was peripheral blood. The CDR3 DNA follows: TGTGCCAGCAGGGGAGATGGCAATCAGCCCCAGCATTTT. Translated: CASRGDGNQPQHF.